Included here is one T cell receptor (beta chain) sequence, with context. V lost 10 bases and J lost 4, with 17 bases in between. This CDR3 has 13 residues. Germline loops: CDR1 ENHRY, CDR2 SYGVKD. This record comes from a study of T cells in Graves' hyperthyroidism and ophthalmopathy. Amplified TCR beta CDR3 regions derived from RNA transcripts. The HTBI primer set drove a first-round RT-PCR of the TCR CDR3. MiXCR was run by TCRdb on the multiplex PCR reads, yielding one entry per CDR3 protein. There are under 450,000 distinct CDR3 sequences in the sample; around 14% occur only once, and around 7.3% lies in the top ten.

The chain has TRBV10-3 and TRBJ2-7; D is unresolved. The TCR originated in a woman aged 18-29 years with Graves' hyperthyroidism. The sequenced sample consisted of blood. Written as DNA, the CDR3 is TGTGCCACCACCACGAGACTCGAGTACGAGCAGTACTTC. It yields the protein CATTTRLEYEQYF.